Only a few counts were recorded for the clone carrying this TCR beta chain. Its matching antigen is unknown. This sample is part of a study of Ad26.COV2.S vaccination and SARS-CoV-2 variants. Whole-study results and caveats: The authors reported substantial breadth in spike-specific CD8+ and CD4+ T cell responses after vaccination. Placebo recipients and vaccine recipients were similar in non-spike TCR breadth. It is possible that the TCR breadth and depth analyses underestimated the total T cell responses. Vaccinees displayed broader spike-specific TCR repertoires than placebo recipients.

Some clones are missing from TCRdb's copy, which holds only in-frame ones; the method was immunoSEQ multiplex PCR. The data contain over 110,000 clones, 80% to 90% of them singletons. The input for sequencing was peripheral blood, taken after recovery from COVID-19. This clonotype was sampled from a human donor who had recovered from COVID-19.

The CDR3 here is CATSTTGAVGDAYEQYF. CDR3 bases: TGTGCCACCAGCACCACGGGGGCGGTTGGGGACGCCTACGAGCAGTACTTC. The J gene is TRBJ2-7, the V gene TRBV15, with D perhaps TRBD1 or TRBD2 (6 bases each). Trimming left V 4 bases short and J 2 bases short, with 21 bases between. This CDR3 is 17 amino acids long. CDR1 LNHNV and CDR2 YYDKDF come from the germline V gene (reference sequence).